Reported below is one T cell receptor beta chain. Its target is unknown. Absent ophthalmopathy progression within 18 months defined stable Graves' hyperthyroidism. Each 10 ml fresh peripheral blood draw supplied the PBMCs. The length of the CDR3 is 13 residues. Germline CDR1 reads SGHTA; CDR2 reads FQGNSA. V lost 3 bases and J lost 5, with 5 bases in between. The sample comes from a study of T cells in Graves' hyperthyroidism and ophthalmopathy. Overall study findings and caveats: Among clonotypes expanded in thyroid above 0.001, most were also found in blood. It was a median roughly six months before onset that the model predicted ophthalmopathy.

The source material, RNA transcripts, was used to amplify TCR beta CDR3 regions. Using the HTBI primer set, a first-round RT-PCR was run on the TCR CDR3. MiXCR was run by TCRdb on the multiplex PCR reads, yielding one entry per CDR3 protein. This sample carries around 350,000 distinct CDR3 sequences, under 20% of them seen once, and the ten largest clones take 3.7%. The chain employs TRBV7-2 and TRBJ1-6; no definite D call. The sample comprised blood. The TCR originated in a woman between 18 and 29 years old with Graves' hyperthyroidism. The CDR3 region is CASSLVNNSPLHF. The CDR3, as DNA: TGTGCCAGCAGCTTGGTTAATAATTCACCCCTCCACTTT.